The T cell receptor beta chain under discussion was sequenced for a study of tumor-infiltrating lymphocytes in primary liver carcinoma. Study outcomes and limitations: Significantly greater top-250-clone fractions characterized tumors relative to blood (p = 0.039). Detection in all five tumor regions applied to only about 7.5-24% of top clones.

From germline, CDR1 is LGHNA and CDR2 YNFKEQ. This CDR3 spans 15 amino acids. V was clipped by 8 bases and J by 3 bases, with 18 bases between them. Co-extraction of both nucleic acids (RNA and DNA) used about 20-33 mg of unsorted bulk tissue. Tumor regions sampled: superior, inferior, left, right poles, and centre. About this clonotype: What it recognizes is unknown.

With a constant-region primer, TCR beta cDNA was made from around 530 ng of total RNA. Sequencing libraries for TCR beta derived from three nested multiplex PCR rounds that used slightly modified ARM-PCR. Two initial PCR rounds of around 9 cycles each paired TRBV1-TRBV30 forward primers with a C-beta reverse primer. TCRdb called the multiplex PCR reads again in MiXCR, with one record for every CDR3 protein. Of about 190,000 distinct CDR3 sequences listed, around 85% are singletons. This sequence joins TRBV4-2 and TRBJ2-3, with D possibly being TRBD1 (6 bases). This receptor was obtained from a man aged 35 to 55 with primary liver carcinoma and hepatitis B virus infection. What was sequenced was tumor tissue from primary liver carcinoma. As DNA, the CDR3 is TGTGCCAGCGGCCTAACCCGGACAGAGACAGATACGCAGTATTTT. It yields the protein CASGLTRTETDTQYF.